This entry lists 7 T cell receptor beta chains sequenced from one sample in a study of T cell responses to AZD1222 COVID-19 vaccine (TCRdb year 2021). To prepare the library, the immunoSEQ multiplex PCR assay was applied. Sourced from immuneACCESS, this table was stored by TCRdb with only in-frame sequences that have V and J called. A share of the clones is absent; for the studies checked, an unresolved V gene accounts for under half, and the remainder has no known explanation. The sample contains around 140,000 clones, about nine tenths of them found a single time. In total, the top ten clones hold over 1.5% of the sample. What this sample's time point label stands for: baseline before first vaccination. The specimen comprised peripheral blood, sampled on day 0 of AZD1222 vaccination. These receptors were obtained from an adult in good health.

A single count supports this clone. CDR3: CASSLGQLSEKLFF. The CDR3 DNA is TGTGCCAGCAGCTTAGGACAGCTTAGTGAAAAACTGTTTTTT. V gene TRBV7-9 combines with J gene TRBJ1-4, with D possibly being TRBD1 (5 bases). The CDR3 is made up of 14 amino acids. Germline loops: CDR1 SEHNR, CDR2 FQNEAQ (reference sequence). V gave up 1 base and J gave up 7 bases, with 10 bases separating them.

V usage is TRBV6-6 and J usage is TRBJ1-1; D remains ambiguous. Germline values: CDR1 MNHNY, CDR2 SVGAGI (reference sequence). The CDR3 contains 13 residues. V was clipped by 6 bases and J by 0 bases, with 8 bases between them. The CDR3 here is CASRPSMNTEAFF. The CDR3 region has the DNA TGTGCCAGCAGGCCATCTATGAACACTGAAGCTTTCTTT.

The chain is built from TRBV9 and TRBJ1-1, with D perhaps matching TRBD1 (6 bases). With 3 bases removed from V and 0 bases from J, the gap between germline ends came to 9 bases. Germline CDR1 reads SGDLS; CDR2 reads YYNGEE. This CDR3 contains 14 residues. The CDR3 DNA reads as TGTGCCAGCAGCGGGACAGTCATGAACACTGAAGCTTTCTTT. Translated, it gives CASSGTVMNTEAFF.

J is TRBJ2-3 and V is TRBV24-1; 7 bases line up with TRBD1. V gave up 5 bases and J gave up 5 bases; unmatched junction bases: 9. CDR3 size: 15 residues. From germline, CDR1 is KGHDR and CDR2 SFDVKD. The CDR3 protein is CATSVYGQEGDTQYF. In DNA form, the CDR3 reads TGTGCCACCAGTGTCTATGGACAGGAAGGAGATACGCAGTATTTT.

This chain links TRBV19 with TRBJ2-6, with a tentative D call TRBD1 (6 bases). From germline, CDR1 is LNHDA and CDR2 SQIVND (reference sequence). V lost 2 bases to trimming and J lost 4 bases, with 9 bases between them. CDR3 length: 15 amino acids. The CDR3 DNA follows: TGTGCCAGTAGTATATGGGGGCTGGGGGCCAACGTCCTGACTTTC. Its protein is CASSIWGLGANVLTF.

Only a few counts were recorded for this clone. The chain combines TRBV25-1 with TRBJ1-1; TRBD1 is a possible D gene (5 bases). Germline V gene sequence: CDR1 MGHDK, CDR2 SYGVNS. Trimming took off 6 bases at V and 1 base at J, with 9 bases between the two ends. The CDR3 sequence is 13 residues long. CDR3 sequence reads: CASRGTANTEAFF. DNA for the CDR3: TGTGCCAGCAGGGGGACGGCGAACACTGAAGCTTTCTTT.

In DNA form, the CDR3 reads TGTGCCAGCAGCCCCCGGGCCTCGCTGAGGGACATTCAGTACTTC. Translating it yields CASSPRASLRDIQYF. The chain uses TRBV5-6 and TRBJ2-4; D perhaps matches TRBD2 (5 bases). V shed 4 bases and J shed 8 bases, with 19 bases lying between them. The CDR3 totals 15 residues. Germline values: CDR1 SGHDT, CDR2 YYEEEE.